The present entry profiles one TCR beta chain with its context. Its binding antigen is unknown. No base quality values were provided; no much bigger clone lies one nucleotide off. The germline V gene encodes CDR1 SQVTM and CDR2 ANQGSEA. The CDR3 covers 11 residues, taking in both the cysteine and the phenylalanine. Only the CDR3 DNA is retained, 33 bases long and in frame from the first base. V sheds 4 bases and J sheds 6 bases, leaving 7 bases between their ends. This record comes from a study of OX40 agonist ivuxolimab in advanced cancers. Background for the entire study: Ivuxolimab was an agonistic, fully human IgG2 monoclonal antibody directed against OX40 (CD134), a costimulatory receptor. The paper describes the monotherapy dose-escalation part (N ≈ 51 patients) of the phase I trial of ivuxolimab. Patients were allowed to have had prior anti-PD-1, anti-PD-L1 or anti-CTLA-4 therapy, and 40% of the dose-escalation patients had previously received checkpoint inhibitors. Peripheral TCRbeta sequencing was intended to test whether TCR sequence diversity was altered and clonal T-cell expansion was caused by ivuxolimab. Partial responses occurred in three dose-escalation patients: two with cutaneous melanoma and one with hepatocellular carcinoma. Intravenous ivuxolimab was administered to patients every 2 weeks at six dose levels: 0.01, 0.1, 0.3, 1.5, 3 and 10 mg/kg. Of the approximately 54 dose-escalation patients, hepatocellular carcinoma was present in roughly 19, melanoma in about 15, renal cell carcinoma in 9 and head and neck cancer in 9. In the dose-escalation cohort, 65% to 85% of patients were male, and the mean age was around 65 years with a range of about 20 to 79.

To sequence the TCRbeta CDR3 region, genomic DNA was isolated from the sorted cells. The immunoSEQ Assay was used to sequence the TCRbeta CDR3 regions. This immuneACCESS table, as held by TCRdb, lists in-frame sequences with V and J called but not all clones. Of the missing ones, under half trace to an unresolved V gene in checked studies; the others have no known cause. The sample table holds over 40,000 clones, of which 86% were seen once. The ten largest make up 0.3% to 0.45% of the sample. The trial excluded patients who had a history of autoimmune disease or were on systemic immunosuppression. In every dose cohort, peripheral blood was drawn for TCR sequencing at baseline, cycle 4 day 1, and cycle 7 day 1. The samples were drawn from a first-in-human, open-label, multicenter phase I dose-escalation trial of ivuxolimab. Adults with locally advanced or metastatic head and neck squamous cell, hepatocellular, melanoma or renal cell carcinoma were enrolled in the trial. Before TCR sequencing, CD4+ T cells and CD8+ T cells from peripheral blood were sorted into separate populations.

On the study overall, not on this receptor specifically: In partial responders in the 0.1-3.0 mg/kg groups, normalized peripheral clonal expansion was found to be among the lowest, especially among CD8+ T cells. Low levels of normalized T-cell clonal expansion were also seen in some patients who did not respond. The antigen specificity of the clonally expanded peripheral T cells was not determined. After ivuxolimab, expanded clones were on average more numerous among CD8+ T cells than among CD4+ T cells. At doses of 0.1 to 3.0 mg/kg, clonal expansion of both CD4+ and CD8+ T cells in blood was seen between baseline and week 6.

This sequence originates from an adult with an advanced solid tumor such as melanoma, head and neck, liver or kidney cancer. The sequencing used CD4+ or CD8+ T cells sorted from blood, collected in a trial of the OX40 agonist ivuxolimab. In this chain, TRBV29-1 is recombined with TRBJ2-4; the D gene assignment is ambiguous. For the CDR3, the sequence is CSVGRGNIQYF. The DNA sequence is TGCAGCGTTGGCCGAGGAAACATTCAGTACTTC.